The rows below give T cell receptor beta chains drawn from one sample of a study of vaccination and CD4 T cells after COVID-19. TCRdb used MiXCR to reprocess the PCR reads, holding one entry per CDR3 protein. The table includes 12,000 or so distinct CDR3 sequences, under 35% detected once. Their specific antigens are unknown. This specimen consisted of CD4+ T cells from blood, cultured in vitro, obtained before SARS-CoV-2 vaccination. The receptors were sampled from a human donor who received a COVID-19 vaccine. Both conserved end residues are part of each CDR3. Fields, in order: CDR3 protein, CDR3 DNA, J gene, V gene, clone size, D gene. The D gene is left open where the match is weak. Some rows mark clone size as missing; the rest say once, few, many or name a class of expanded clone.

CDR3: CASRDRGGLGNQPQHF
DNA: TGTGCCAGTAGAGACAGGGGAGGCTTGGGCAATCAGCCCCAGCATTTT
J: TRBJ1-5
V: TRBV19
size: -
D: TRBD1

CDR3: CATSRDGTSTGNTIYF
DNA: TGTGCCACCAGCAGAGACGGGACCTCCACTGGAAACACCATATATTTT
J: TRBJ1-3
V: TRBV15
size: -
D: -

CDR3: CSARLAGLSYNEQFF
DNA: TGCAGTGCTCGACTAGCGGGCCTCTCCTACAATGAGCAGTTCTTC
J: TRBJ2-1
V: TRBV20-1
size: -
D: TRBD2

CDR3: CASSPRFRGRIETQYF
DNA: TGTGCCAGCAGTCCGCGGTTTCGGGGGCGGATAGAGACCCAGTACTTC
J: TRBJ2-5
V: TRBV27
size: -
D: -

CDR3: CASKNLRGTQYF
DNA: TGTGCCAGCAAAAATTTACGGGGAACTCAGTACTTC
J: TRBJ2-5
V: TRBV6-1
size: -
D: -

CDR3: CAWSVTGSKVIYEQYF
DNA: TGTGCCTGGAGTGTTACAGGGAGTAAAGTAATCTACGAGCAGTACTTC
J: TRBJ2-7
V: TRBV30
size: -
D: -

CDR3: CASSPRGTSGAPYNEQFF
DNA: TGTGCCAGCAGCCCCCGTGGGACTAGCGGGGCCCCCTACAATGAGCAGTTCTTC
J: TRBJ2-1
V: TRBV7-9
size: few
D: TRBD2

CDR3: CASSYGGATGELFF
DNA: TGTGCCAGCAGCTATGGGGGGGCCACCGGGGAGCTGTTTTTT
J: TRBJ2-2
V: TRBV7-3
size: -
D: -

CDR3: CSASMPRLYNEQFF
DNA: TGCAGTGCTAGTATGCCTAGATTATACAATGAGCAGTTCTTC
J: TRBJ2-1
V: TRBV20-1
size: few
D: -

CDR3: CSARGLAGGNNEQFF
DNA: TGCAGTGCTAGAGGGCTAGCGGGGGGCAACAATGAGCAGTTCTTC
J: TRBJ2-1
V: TRBV20-1
size: -
D: TRBD2

CDR3: CATGRGFGTDTQYF
DNA: TGTGCCACCGGGCGGGGCTTTGGCACAGATACGCAGTATTTT
J: TRBJ2-3
V: TRBV24-1
size: few
D: -

CDR3: CASSKQGGSNQPQHF
DNA: TGTGCCAGCAGTAAACAGGGAGGTAGCAATCAGCCCCAGCATTTT
J: TRBJ1-5
V: TRBV28
size: few
D: -

CDR3: CASSRDRNNQPQHF
DNA: TGTGCCAGTAGTAGGGACAGAAATAATCAGCCCCAGCATTTT
J: TRBJ1-5
V: TRBV19
size: -
D: TRBD1

CDR3: CASSRIAGRADTQYF
DNA: TGTGCCAGCAGCCGGATAGCGGGGAGGGCAGATACGCAGTATTTT
J: TRBJ2-3
V: TRBV7-2
size: -
D: TRBD2

CDR3: CASSIVDSKISYTF
DNA: TGTGCCAGTAGTATAGTCGACTCGAAGATAAGCTACACCTTC
J: TRBJ1-2
V: TRBV19
size: few
D: -

CDR3: CASSSGGDTEAFF
DNA: TGCGCCAGCAGCTCTGGGGGGGACACTGAAGCTTTCTTT
J: TRBJ1-1
V: TRBV5-1
size: -
D: -

CDR3: CATSDFGANTGELFF
DNA: TGTGCCACCAGTGATTTCGGGGCCAACACCGGGGAGCTGTTTTTT
J: TRBJ2-2
V: TRBV24-1
size: -
D: -

CDR3: CASNAFSVWGYTF
DNA: TGTGCCAGCAATGCCTTTTCCGTCTGGGGCTACACCTTC
J: TRBJ1-2
V: TRBV2
size: -
D: -

CDR3: CASILGGGNTDTQYF
DNA: TGTGCCAGCATTTTAGGGGGGGGGAACACAGATACGCAGTATTTT
J: TRBJ2-3
V: TRBV12-3/TRBV12-4
size: -
D: -

CDR3: CASSLGGGRTDTQYF
DNA: TGTGCCAGCAGTTTAGGCGGGGGACGCACAGATACGCAGTATTTT
J: TRBJ2-3
V: TRBV12-3/TRBV12-4
size: -
D: TRBD2

CDR3: CASSQGAGNQPQHF
DNA: TGTGCCAGCAGCCAAGGGGCAGGGAATCAGCCCCAGCATTTT
J: TRBJ1-5
V: TRBV4-2
size: once
D: -

CDR3: CASSLVYGTGTNNSPLHF
DNA: TGTGCCAGCAGCTTGGTCTATGGGACAGGGACGAATAATTCACCCCTCCACTTT
J: TRBJ1-6
V: TRBV5-8
size: -
D: TRBD1

CDR3: CSASRTGGFDEQYF
DNA: TGCAGTGCTTCCCGGACAGGGGGCTTCGACGAGCAGTACTTC
J: TRBJ2-7
V: TRBV20-1
size: few
D: TRBD1

CDR3: CASSEGSAGEFIGDQPQHF
DNA: TGTGCCAGCAGTGAAGGGTCCGCAGGGGAGTTCATCGGGGATCAGCCCCAGCATTTT
J: TRBJ1-5
V: TRBV25-1
size: -
D: -

CDR3: CATSREEVSTDTQYF
DNA: TGTGCCACCAGCAGAGAGGAGGTTAGCACAGATACGCAGTATTTT
J: TRBJ2-3
V: TRBV15
size: few
D: -

CDR3: CASKLAAYTDTQYF
DNA: TGTGCCAGTAAATTAGCGGCGTACACAGATACGCAGTATTTT
J: TRBJ2-3
V: TRBV19
size: -
D: -

CDR3: CASSLSGQTYEQYF
DNA: TGCGCCAGCAGCTTGTCCGGACAGACATACGAGCAGTACTTC
J: TRBJ2-7
V: TRBV5-1
size: few
D: -

CDR3: CASSFDRETEAFF
DNA: TGTGCCAGCAGCTTCGACAGGGAGACTGAAGCTTTCTTT
J: TRBJ1-1
V: TRBV5-4
size: -
D: TRBD1

CDR3: CASSLDLRGDWNEQFF
DNA: TGTGCCAGCAGCTTGGATTTGCGGGGGGATTGGAATGAGCAGTTCTTC
J: TRBJ2-1
V: TRBV5-4
size: -
D: TRBD2

CDR3: CASHSGGDYNEQFF
DNA: TGTGCCAGTCACTCAGGGGGCGATTACAATGAGCAGTTCTTC
J: TRBJ2-1
V: TRBV6-1
size: -
D: TRBD1

CDR3: CASSQTGGPNEKLFF
DNA: TGTGCCAGCAGCCAAACAGGCGGACCTAATGAAAAACTGTTTTTT
J: TRBJ1-4
V: TRBV14
size: few
D: -

CDR3: CSARAVGLSGGNNEQFF
DNA: TGCAGTGCTAGAGCTGTAGGACTAAGCGGGGGGAACAATGAGCAGTTCTTC
J: TRBJ2-1
V: TRBV20-1
size: -
D: TRBD2

CDR3: CAISESSGGSYNEQFF
DNA: TGTGCCATCAGTGAGTCCTCGGGGGGATCCTACAATGAGCAGTTCTTC
J: TRBJ2-1
V: TRBV10-3
size: -
D: TRBD2

CDR3: CASSPGDITASWGLFF
DNA: TGCGCCAGCAGCCCGGGGGACATCACAGCGTCTTGGGGACTGTTTTTT
J: TRBJ1-4
V: TRBV5-1
size: -
D: -

CDR3: CSARDGEGRLGNTIYF
DNA: TGCAGTGCTAGAGATGGGGAGGGGAGACTAGGAAACACCATATATTTT
J: TRBJ1-3
V: TRBV20-1
size: few
D: -

CDR3: CASSSTDRAETQYF
DNA: TGTGCCAGCAGTTCCACCGACAGGGCGGAGACCCAGTACTTC
J: TRBJ2-5
V: TRBV7-9
size: few
D: TRBD1

CDR3: CASSSPGNTIYF
DNA: TGTGCCAGCAGCTCCCCTGGAAACACCATATATTTT
J: TRBJ1-3
V: TRBV7-6
size: -
D: -

CDR3: CASSFRGQASPLHF
DNA: TGTGCCAGCAGCTTCAGGGGGCAGGCTTCACCCCTCCACTTT
J: TRBJ1-6
V: TRBV5-6
size: -
D: TRBD1